The 2 T cell receptor beta chains reported below all come from one sample, sequenced in a study of spatial heterogeneity in lung cancer. Time point specified: blood at routine non-recurrence follow-up after resection. Sequencing covered unsorted whole RNA taken from tumor, nontumor lung or frozen PBMC. TCRdb itself ran the 5' RACE reads through MiXCR, one entry per CDR3 protein. The table lists fewer than 60,000 distinct CDR3 sequences, roughly 7.4% of them singletons. Specimen: PBMCs, collected at follow-up. The receptors originated from a female donor with early-stage non-small cell lung cancer.

This clonotype was recorded at least ten times. V and J are TRBV28 and TRBJ2-7, with TRBD1 as a possible D gene (5 bases). From germline, CDR1 is MDHEN and CDR2 SYDVKM. This CDR3 has 16 residues. The germline V and J ends were trimmed by 3 bases and 2 bases, with 17 bases remaining between them. In DNA form, the CDR3 reads TGTGCCAGCAGTTTCAATGTTTGGACACCAACCTACGAGCAGTACTTC. As protein: CASSFNVWTPTYEQYF.

This clonotype was recorded many times. In nucleotides, the CDR3 is TGTGCCTGCGGGGGGCAGAGGGACGAGCAGTACTTC. This sequence encodes CACGGQRDEQYF. The chain employs TRBV2 and TRBJ2-7; 8 bases map to TRBD2. This CDR3 has 12 residues. V gave up 11 bases and J gave up 5 bases; unmatched junction bases: 8. The germline CDR1 and CDR2 sequences are SNHLY and FYNNEI.